The next 24 T cell receptor beta chains were all read from a single sample in a study of T cell responses to AZD1222 COVID-19 vaccine. TCRdb keeps only in-frame clones here, not all; method: immunoSEQ multiplex PCR. The data hold 150,000 to 200,000 clones, with almost 95% observed a single time. Material: peripheral blood, obtained on day 0 of AZD1222 vaccination. These receptors were collected from an adult in good health.

The chain employs TRBV19 and TRBJ2-7, with TRBD2 identical over 10 bases. The junction had 12 bases not matched to a gene; V was cut back by 3 bases and J by 7 bases. The CDR3 sequence is 16 residues long. In germline, CDR1 is LNHDA, CDR2 SQIVND (reference sequence). The DNA for the CDR3 is TGTGCCAGTAGTATCCACGAGGCTAGCGGGAGAAGTGAGCAGTACTTC. This gives the protein CASSIHEASGRSEQYF.

This chain links TRBV18 with TRBJ2-7; 7 bases align to TRBD1. Germline V gives CDR1 KGHSH, CDR2 LQKENI. J lost 6 bases, V lost 5 bases, and 7 bases had no gene match. This CDR3 contains 13 residues. The CDR3: CASSSGTAIEQYF. The CDR3 bases are TGTGCCAGCTCATCCGGGACAGCAATCGAGCAGTACTTC.

In this sample, this clone turned up once. At the DNA level, this CDR3 is encoded by other sequences in the same sample as well. The V gene is TRBV4-3, the J gene TRBJ2-7; the D gene is possibly TRBD1 (6 bases). The V gene lost 4 bases and the J gene lost 3 bases, with 10 bases spanning the gap. CDR1 and CDR2 from the germline V gene are LGHNA and YSLEER. The CDR3 covers 13 residues. The CDR3 DNA reads as TGCGCCAGCAGCCTCACACAGGGCTACGAGCAGTACTTC. It is translated as CASSLTQGYEQYF.

This chain connects TRBV3-1 (or the pseudogene TRBV3-2) to TRBJ2-1; D might be TRBD2 (5 bases). This CDR3 spans 16 amino acids. Germline CDR1 is LGHDT and CDR2 is YNNKEL (reference sequence). V was shortened by 0 bases and J by 0 bases, with 9 bases between the two germline ends. Written as DNA, the CDR3 is TGTGCCAGCAGCCAAGATAAAGGGAGCTCCTACAATGAGCAGTTCTTC. Translated: CASSQDKGSSYNEQFF.

For the CDR3, the DNA is TGTGCCAGCAGTATAGCGGGTAGCTCCTACAATGAGCAGTTCTTC. Translated, it gives CASSIAGSSYNEQFF. V is TRBV28 and J is TRBJ2-1; 7 bases fit TRBD2. The ends lost 5 bases at V and 0 bases at J; junction bases unmatched: 4. CDR1 and CDR2 (germline): MDHEN, SYDVKM. The CDR3 is made up of 15 amino acids. The full variable domain, completed using reference TRBV28 and TRBJ2-1, is DVKVTQSSRYLVKRTGEKVFLECVQDMDHENMFWYRQDPGLGLRLIYFSYDVKMKEKGDIPEGYSVSREKKERFSLILESASTNQTSMYLCASSIAGSSYNEQFFGPGTRLTVL.

The chain combines TRBV5-1 with TRBJ1-6, with 8 positions matching TRBD1. V was pared by 4 bases and J by 10 bases, with 13 bases of the junction left unmatched. Germline assignment: CDR1 SGHRS and CDR2 YFSETQ. The CDR3 runs 16 residues. The CDR3 reads CASSKDRVGARSPLHF. In DNA, the CDR3 is TGCGCCAGCAGCAAGGACAGGGTAGGGGCCAGATCACCCCTCCACTTT.

The chain joins TRBV7-3 to TRBJ2-1, with 10 bases identical to TRBD2. The V and J ends lost 6 bases and 10 bases, in that order; junction bases with no gene match: 9. The length of the CDR3 is 14 residues. The germline V gene encodes CDR1 SGHTA and CDR2 FQGTGA. The CDR3 loop is CASRPTSGPGEQFF. The CDR3 nucleotides are TGTGCCAGCAGGCCGACTAGCGGGCCTGGGGAGCAGTTCTTC.

The rearrangement joins TRBV24-1 to TRBJ2-3, with a tentative D call TRBD2 (6 bases). Trimming stripped 0 bases from V and 0 bases from J, with 6 bases between. Germline values: CDR1 KGHDR, CDR2 SFDVKD. The CDR3 contains 15 residues. CDR3 in DNA: TGTGCCACCAGTGATTTGCGGGAGAGCACAGATACGCAGTATTTT. Translating it yields CATSDLRESTDTQYF.

J is TRBJ2-5 and V is TRBV5-4; D remains ambiguous. Germline V gene sequence: CDR1 SGHNT, CDR2 YYREEE (reference sequence). The length of the CDR3 is 13 residues. Trimming removed 0 bases from V and 2 bases from J, with 5 bases in between. DNA of the CDR3: TGTGCCAGCAGCTTGGTTACGCAAGAGACCCAGTACTTC. This gives the protein CASSLVTQETQYF. The full variable domain, its missing parts supplied by reference TRBV5-4 and TRBJ2-5, is ETGVTQSPTHLIKTRGQQVTLRCSSQSGHNTVSWYQQALGQGPQFIFQYYREEENGRGNFPPRFSGLQFPNYSSELNVNALELDDSALYLCASSLVTQETQYFGPGTRLLVL.

This rearrangement joins TRBV19 to TRBJ1-3; maybe TRBD1 (6 bases). V was clipped by 4 bases and J by 0 bases, with 10 bases between them. Germline lookup yields CDR1 LNHDA and CDR2 SQIVND (reference sequence). The CDR3 has 15 amino acids. CDR3 residues: CASSKDRSSGNTIYF. The CDR3 nucleotides are TGTGCCAGTAGTAAAGACAGGAGCTCTGGAAACACCATATATTTT.

Written as DNA, the CDR3 is TGCGCCAGCAGCTGGGGGACTAGCGGGAGCTACGAGCAGTACTTC. The encoded protein is CASSWGTSGSYEQYF. This rearrangement joins TRBV5-1 to TRBJ2-7; 14 bases fit TRBD2. This CDR3 is built from 15 residues. Trimming at V came to 3 bases and at J to 3 bases, leaving 2 bases not matched to a gene. Germline V gives CDR1 SGHRS, CDR2 YFSETQ. The full variable domain, in which reference TRBV5-1 and TRBJ2-7 provide the parts outside the CDR3, is KAGVTQTPRYLIKTRGQQVTLSCSPISGHRSVSWYQQTPGQGLQFLFEYFSETQRNKGNFPGRFSGRQFSNSRSEMNVSTLELGDSALYLCASSWGTSGSYEQYFGPGTRLTVT.

J is TRBJ2-1 and V is TRBV27; no clear D gene. CDR3 length equals 15 residues. Trimming took 3 bases from V and 4 from J, leaving 13 bases between them. In germline, CDR1 is MNHEY, CDR2 SMNVEV (reference sequence). DNA of the CDR3: TGTGCCAGCAGTTTCCGCGGAGTAGGGTACAATGAGCAGTTCTTC. This codes for CASSFRGVGYNEQFF.

V usage is TRBV19 and J usage is TRBJ2-5; TRBD1 matches at 7 bases. The CDR3 has 16 residues. The V gene's germline CDR1 is LNHDA and CDR2 SQIVND (reference sequence). Unmatched junction bases numbered 6, after V lost 1 base and J lost 1 base. CDR3 sequence reads: CASSIATGTSQETQYF. The CDR3 nucleotides are TGTGCCAGTAGTATAGCGACAGGGACCTCCCAAGAGACCCAGTACTTC.

The rearrangement links TRBV6-6 to TRBJ1-1; D is perhaps TRBD1 (6 bases). The V end was cut by 7 bases, the J end by 2 bases, with 14 bases between. Germline CDR1 reads MNHNY; CDR2 reads SVGAGI (reference sequence). This CDR3 is built from 14 residues. The CDR3 here is CASMSGTYNTEAFF. The DNA of the CDR3 is TGTGCCAGCATGTCGGGGACATATAACACTGAAGCTTTCTTT.

The chain joins TRBV7-6 to TRBJ2-7; the match to TRBD1 covers 8 bases. The CDR3 is made up of 15 amino acids. Germline values: CDR1 SGHVS, CDR2 FNYEAQ. Trimming removed 5 bases from V and 0 bases from J; junction bases left unmatched: 6. CDR3 loop: CASSAGTGSSYEQYF. Written as DNA, the CDR3 is TGTGCCAGCAGCGCCGGGACAGGAAGCTCCTACGAGCAGTACTTC.

This rearrangement joins TRBV27 to TRBJ1-4; 9 nucleotides agree with TRBD1. From germline, CDR1 is MNHEY and CDR2 SMNVEV (reference sequence). CDR3 length: 14 residues. The junction had 4 bases not matched to a gene; V was cut back by 6 bases and J by 5 bases. This CDR3 reads CASRGDRVNEKLFF. As DNA, the CDR3 is TGTGCCAGCAGGGGGGACAGGGTAAATGAAAAACTGTTTTTT.

J is TRBJ2-1 and V is TRBV7-3; weak D call: TRBD2 (5 bases). Trimming left V 4 bases short and J 8 bases short, with 9 bases between. Germline V CDR1 and CDR2: SGHTA, FQGTGA. This CDR3 has 12 amino acids. CDR3 coding DNA: TGTGCCAGCAGCTCACTAGGTGATGAGCAGTTCTTC. Translation: CASSSLGDEQFF.

The gene calls are TRBV28 and TRBJ1-6; TRBD1 is a possible D gene (5 bases). Trimming removed 6 bases at V and 7 bases at J, with 16 bases between. CDR1 MDHEN and CDR2 SYDVKM come from the germline V gene. This CDR3 has 15 amino acids. The CDR3 sequence: CASSPGTRVNSPLHF. The CDR3 DNA reads as TGTGCCAGCAGCCCCGGGACCCGAGTAAATTCACCCCTCCACTTT.

The gene calls are TRBV7-9 and TRBJ2-3; 15 nucleotides agree with TRBD2. The CDR3 sequence is 19 residues long. Germline CDR1 SEHNR, CDR2 FQNEAQ (reference sequence). V gave up 5 bases and J gave up 1 base; unmatched junction bases: 10. The CDR3 nucleotides are TGTGCCAGCAGCCTGAGGGGACTAGCGGGAGGCACACGCACAGATACGCAGTATTTT. Protein: CASSLRGLAGGTRTDTQYF.

The CDR3 loop is CASSRRLAGDLDRTDTQYF. The CDR3 coding sequence is TGTGCCAGCAGCCGTCGACTAGCGGGAGATCTGGATCGCACAGATACGCAGTATTTT. The V call is TRBV3-1 (or the pseudogene TRBV3-2), the J call TRBJ2-3; TRBD2 aligns across 12 bases. The CDR3 spans 19 residues. V lost 4 bases, J lost 1 base, and 12 bases stayed unmatched. The germline V gene has CDR1 LGHDT and CDR2 YNNKEL (reference sequence).

This clone was detected once. The chain couples TRBV19 to TRBJ1-5; no reliable D call. In germline, CDR1 is LNHDA, CDR2 SQIVND (reference sequence). V gave up 5 bases and J gave up 6 bases, with 11 bases separating them. The CDR3 extends over 13 amino acids. This CDR3 is CASSQQKGQPQHF. The CDR3 DNA is TGTGCCAGTAGTCAACAGAAAGGTCAGCCCCAGCATTTT.

V usage is TRBV10-2 and J usage is TRBJ2-1; 13 bases are shared with TRBD2. V was pared by 6 bases and J by 2 bases, with 7 bases of the junction left unmatched. CDR3 size: 17 residues. Germline V gene lookup returns CDR1 WSHSY and CDR2 SAAADI. CDR3 sequence: CASREGLAGPAYNEQFF. DNA of the CDR3: TGCGCCAGCAGAGAGGGACTAGCGGGACCGGCCTACAATGAGCAGTTCTTC.

The rearrangement joins TRBV18 to TRBJ2-7; TRBD1 agrees at 7 bases. Trimming removed 3 bases from V and 6 bases from J; junction bases left unmatched: 8. Germline CDR1 and CDR2: KGHSH and LQKENI. The CDR3 runs 14 residues. Written as DNA, the CDR3 is TGTGCCAGCTCACCGAGGGGGCAGGGCCGCGAGCAGTACTTC. Protein: CASSPRGQGREQYF. The whole variable domain, filled in from reference TRBV18 and TRBJ2-7, reads NAGVMQNPRHLVRRRGQEARLRCSPMKGHSHVYWYRQLPEEGLKFMVYLQKENIIDESGMPKERFSAEFPKEGPSILRIQQVVRGDSAAYFCASSPRGQGREQYFGPGTRLTVT.

This chain uses TRBV15 with TRBJ1-3; no firm D call. The ends were cut back, 0 bases at V and 0 bases at J, with 12 bases in the middle. From germline, CDR1 is LNHNV and CDR2 YYDKDF (reference sequence). There are 17 residues in the CDR3. DNA for the CDR3: TGTGCCACCAGCAGAGACCCGGAGTTAGACTCTGGAAACACCATATATTTT. This gives the protein CATSRDPELDSGNTIYF.